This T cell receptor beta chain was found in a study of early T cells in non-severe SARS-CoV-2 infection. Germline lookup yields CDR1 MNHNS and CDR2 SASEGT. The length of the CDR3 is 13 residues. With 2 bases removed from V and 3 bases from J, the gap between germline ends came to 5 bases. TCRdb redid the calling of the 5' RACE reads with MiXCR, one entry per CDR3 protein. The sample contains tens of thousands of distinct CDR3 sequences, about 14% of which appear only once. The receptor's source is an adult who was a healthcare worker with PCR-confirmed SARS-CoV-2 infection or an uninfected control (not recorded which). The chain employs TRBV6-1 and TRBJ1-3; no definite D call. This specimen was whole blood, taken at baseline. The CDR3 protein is CASSELRGNTIYF. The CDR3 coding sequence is TGTGCCAGCAGTGAATTGCGTGGAAACACCATATATTTT.